Reported below is one TCR beta chain. Its antigen has not been determined. There are no base qualities to consult, and no much larger clone falls within one base. From the cysteine up to the phenylalanine, the CDR3 has a length of 16 residues. Of the read, only the CDR3 DNA is kept; its 48 bases are in frame from base 1. CDR1 and CDR2 (LGHNA, YNFKEQ) derive from the germline V gene. The germline V and J ends show losses of 3 bases and 2 bases respectively, and no gene match explains 6 bases of the junction. The library was built by means of 5' RACE. The listed sequencing device is NextSeq 500. In the TCR library protocol, unique molecular identifiers were attached to individual cDNA molecules to correct for PCR bias and sequencing error. TCR alpha and beta chains were both sequenced, and the abundances of alpha and beta sequences in each sample were closely correlated with each other. Per the original workflow: Decombinator V4 was used to perform V gene, J gene and CDR3 annotation of TCR sequences. TCRs were defined as expanded if a significant change between any two time points was detected under a Poisson model with p below 0.0001. TCR abundances were normalised to the total number of TCRs sequenced per sample and expressed as counts per million. MAIT TCRs were defined by TRAV1-2 paired with TRAJ12, TRAJ20 or TRAJ33, and iNKT TCRs by TRAV10 paired with TRAJ18. VDJdb, accessed 1 November 2021, was searched for CMV, EBV and SARS-CoV-2 annotated TCRs, with TCRs annotated for multiple antigens excluded. TCRdb reanalyzed the raw reads on its own, using fastp at Q25 for trimming and MiXCR for clone calling, and kept in-frame beta chains. Rows are unified per CDR3 protein, each entry keeping the most common DNA and genes. For this entry, the V and J calls and clone size follow TCRdb and not the study's own pipeline. Present in this sample are tens of thousands of distinct CDR3 sequences, roughly 14% of which were seen just once. The ten largest make up 4% to 5% of the sample.

The study was a case-control design nested within a healthcare worker cohort in London, UK, with weekly nasopharyngeal swab PCR tests and blood sampling. Healthcare workers were recruited between 23 and 31 March 2020, during the week of the UK lockdown, and were followed weekly for up to about 15 weeks. This sample stems from a study of early T cells in non-severe SARS-CoV-2 infection (dated by TCRdb to the early 2020s). About the full investigation: TCR sequencing used bulk RNA from unsorted whole blood, so alpha and beta chains could not be paired.

Overall study outcomes, separate from this receptor: VDJdb matching was skewed toward anti-spike CD8 responses, so virus-specific expansions were likely underestimated and private and CD4 specificities were missed.

The rearranged chain carries TRBV4-2 and TRBJ2-3; TRBD2 agrees with 9 junctional bases. The sequence derives from an adult who was a healthcare worker with PCR-confirmed SARS-CoV-2 infection or an uninfected control (not recorded which). Sequencing was done on a sample of whole blood. For the CDR3, the sequence is CASSQTGTSFTDTQYF. The bases are TGTGCCAGCAGCCAGACCGGGACTAGCTTCACAGATACGCAGTATTTT.